This passage covers 13 T cell receptor beta chains from one sample sequenced in a study of blood T cell repertoires in COVID-19. The protocol was immunoSEQ multiplex PCR, while the TCRdb copy is restricted to in-frame clones and leaves out a portion. The sample lists some 13,000 clones, over 90% occurring once. Material: peripheral blood. These receptor sequences come from a woman in her seventies with active COVID-19.

The chain recombines TRBV7-3 with TRBJ2-2, with TRBD1 identical over 9 bases. Germline V CDR1 and CDR2: SGHTA, FQGTGA. V lost 4 bases, J lost 7 bases, and 7 bases stayed unmatched. The CDR3 runs to 15 residues. CDR3 sequence: CASSSQTGGVGELFF. Here the CDR3 DNA reads TGTGCCAGCAGCTCACAGACAGGGGGTGTCGGGGAGCTGTTTTTT.

The V call is TRBV2, the J call TRBJ2-5, with D uncertain. CDR1 is SNHLY and CDR2 is FYNNEI in the germline V gene. Trimming took 1 base from V and 12 from J, leaving 12 bases between them. The CDR3 runs 12 residues. CDR3 amino acids: CASSEEYTPEYF. In DNA form, the CDR3 reads TGTGCCAGCAGTGAAGAATACACGCCCGAGTACTTC. Variable domain in full (rest from reference TRBV2 and TRBJ2-5): EPEVTQTPSHQVTQMGQEVILRCVPISNHLYFYWYRQILGQKVEFLVSFYNNEISEKSEIFDDQFSVERPDGSNFTLKIRSTKLEDSAMYFCASSEEYTPEYFGPGTRLLVL.

V usage is TRBV6-2 or TRBV6-3 and J usage is TRBJ2-1; TRBD2 matches at 7 bases. The CDR3 contains 15 residues. Germline V gene lookup returns CDR1 MNHEY and CDR2 SVGEGT. V was clipped by 5 bases and J by 6 bases; unmatched bases: 10. The CDR3 protein is CASSRTRDYRNEQFF. CDR3 sequence (DNA): TGTGCCAGCAGTCGCACCCGGGACTATCGCAATGAGCAGTTCTTC.

The chain carries TRBV7-2 and TRBJ1-4; TRBD1 matches 7 bases. The trim removed 1 base at V and 5 bases at J, leaving 4 bases unmatched. The CDR3 sequence is 15 residues long. Germline CDR1 and CDR2: SGHTA and FQGNSA. The CDR3: CASSLGGGGNEKLFF. The CDR3, as DNA: TGTGCCAGCAGCTTAGGTGGAGGGGGCAATGAAAAACTGTTTTTT.

The gene calls are TRBV5-1 and TRBJ2-2, with D possibly being TRBD1 (5 bases). This CDR3 is built from 15 residues. Germline V gene sequence: CDR1 SGHRS, CDR2 YFSETQ. Trimming removed 3 bases at V and 4 bases at J, with 13 bases between. The CDR3 loop reads CASSSQVGSTGELFF. The CDR3 DNA follows: TGCGCCAGCAGCTCACAGGTCGGTAGCACCGGGGAGCTGTTTTTT.

The chain uses TRBV27 and TRBJ2-4; perhaps TRBD1 as D (6 bases). V gave up 4 bases and J gave up 6 bases, with 19 bases separating them. Germline assignment: CDR1 MNHEY and CDR2 SMNVEV (reference sequence). There are 16 residues in the CDR3. The CDR3 here is CASSSALQGERNIQYF. CDR3 nucleotides: TGTGCCAGCAGTTCGGCTTTACAGGGAGAAAGAAACATTCAGTACTTC.

The rearrangement joins TRBV11-3 to TRBJ1-1, with TRBD1 identical over 9 bases. J lost 5 bases, V lost 7 bases, and 5 bases had no gene match. Germline values: CDR1 SGHNT, CDR2 YENEEA. The CDR3 contains 13 residues. CDR3 in DNA: TGTGCCAGCAACGCGGACAGGGGTACTGAAGCTTTCTTT. Its protein is CASNADRGTEAFF.

The chain couples TRBV11-3 to TRBJ2-3; possible D gene TRBD2, 6 bases. V dropped 6 bases and J dropped 0 bases, with 19 bases sitting between them. CDR1 is SGHNT and CDR2 is YENEEA in the germline V gene. CDR3 size: 17 residues. This CDR3 reads CASSWGVTRSSTDTQYF. The CDR3 coding sequence is TGTGCCAGCAGTTGGGGGGTCACCCGATCGAGCACAGATACGCAGTATTTT.

This clone was observed once. The chain uses TRBV11-3 and TRBJ2-7; D is possibly TRBD2 (5 bases). Germline CDR1 is SGHNT and CDR2 is YENEEA. Trimming removed 3 bases from V and 7 bases from J, with 13 bases in between. This CDR3 contains 13 residues. CDR3 in DNA: TGTGCCAGCAGCTTCACCGGGGTAGGGGAGCAGTACTTC. It translates to CASSFTGVGEQYF. The full variable domain, completed using reference TRBV11-3 and TRBJ2-7, is EAGVVQSPRYKIIEKKQPVAFWCNPISGHNTLYWYLQNLGQGPELLIRYENEEAVDDSQLPKDRFSAERLKGVDSTLKIQPAELGDSAVYLCASSFTGVGEQYFGPGTRLTVT.

The chain links TRBV19 to TRBJ1-5, with 11 nucleotides matching TRBD1. V lost 6 bases and J lost 1; bases outside the gene matches: 8. Germline V gene lookup returns CDR1 LNHDA and CDR2 SQIVND (reference sequence). The CDR3 contains 17 residues. The CDR3 sequence: CASSLRDRGASNQPQHF. CDR3 DNA sequence: TGTGCCAGTAGCCTTAGGGACAGGGGGGCGAGCAATCAGCCCCAGCATTTT.

The chain recombines TRBV10-2 with TRBJ1-1, with D perhaps TRBD1 (6 bases). The CDR3 is 15 amino acids. Germline V gene data show CDR1 as WSHSY and CDR2 as SAAADI. V lost 6 bases, J lost 2 bases, and 16 bases lay in between. CDR3 protein: CASRAFRGPNTEAFF. Here the CDR3 DNA reads TGCGCCAGCAGGGCTTTCAGGGGCCCCAACACTGAAGCTTTCTTT.

V usage is TRBV7-2 and J usage is TRBJ2-1; 12 bases line up with TRBD2. Looked up from germline, CDR1 is SGHTA and CDR2 is FQGNSA. The CDR3 covers 15 residues. V was pared by 6 bases and J by 3 bases, with 3 bases of the junction left unmatched. CDR3: CASSQTSGSYNEQFF. DNA for the CDR3: TGTGCCAGCAGTCAGACTAGCGGGAGCTACAATGAGCAGTTCTTC.

The chain is built from TRBV12-3 or TRBV12-4 and TRBJ1-2; possibly TRBD1 for D (6 bases). Trimming left V 5 bases short and J 4 bases short, with 11 bases between. The CDR3 has 13 residues. CDR3 region: CASSEQGTYGYTF. The CDR3 nucleotides are TGTGCCAGCAGTGAACAGGGTACCTATGGCTACACCTTC.